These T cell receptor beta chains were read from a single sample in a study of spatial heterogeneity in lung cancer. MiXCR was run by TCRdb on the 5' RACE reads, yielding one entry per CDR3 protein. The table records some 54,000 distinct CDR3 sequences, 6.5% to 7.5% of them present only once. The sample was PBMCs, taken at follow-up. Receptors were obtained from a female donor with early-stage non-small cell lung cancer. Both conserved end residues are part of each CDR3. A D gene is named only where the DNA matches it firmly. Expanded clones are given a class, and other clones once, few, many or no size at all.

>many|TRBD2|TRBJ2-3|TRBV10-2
TGCGCCAGCAGTAGCGGGGGCACAGATACGCAGTATTTT
CASSSGGTDTQYF
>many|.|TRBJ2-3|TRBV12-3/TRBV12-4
TGTGCCAGCAGTCTTACGACAGACACAGATACGCAGTATTTT
CASSLTTDTDTQYF
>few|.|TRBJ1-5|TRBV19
TGTGACGGGACATATATTAGCAATCAGCCCCAGCATTTT
CDGTYISNQPQHF
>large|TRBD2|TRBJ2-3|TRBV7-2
TGTGCCAGTACTAGCGTGTGGACAGATACGCAGTATTTT
CASTSVWTDTQYF
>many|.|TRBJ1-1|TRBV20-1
TGCAGTGCTACCGGGACAACAACCGAAGCTTTCTTT
CSATGTTTEAFF
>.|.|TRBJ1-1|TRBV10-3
TGTGCCATCAGACTAGACCACAGGGAAAATACTGAAGCTTTCTTT
CAIRLDHRENTEAFF
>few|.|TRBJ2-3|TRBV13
TGTGCCAGCAGCTTACTGGGGGGGGGCCCCACAGATACGCAGTATTTT
CASSLLGGGPTDTQYF
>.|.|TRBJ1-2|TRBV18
TGTGCCAGCTCACCGTCAGGTGGCGGGAACTATGGCTACACCTTC
CASSPSGGGNYGYTF
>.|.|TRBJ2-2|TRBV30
TGTGCCGCGGACGGTAACACCGGGGAGCTGTTTTTT
CAADGNTGELFF
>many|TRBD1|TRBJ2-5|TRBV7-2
TGTGCCAGCAGCTTAGCGACAGGGTTAGTACAAGAGACCCAGTACTTC
CASSLATGLVQETQYF
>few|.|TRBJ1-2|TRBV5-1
TGCGCCAGCAGCTCCCCTTCCGGGACATACTATGGCTACACCTTC
CASSSPSGTYYGYTF
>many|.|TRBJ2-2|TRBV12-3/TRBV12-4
TGTGCCAGCAGATTCAGGGGAGGGCTAACCGGGGAGCTGTTTTTT
CASRFRGGLTGELFF
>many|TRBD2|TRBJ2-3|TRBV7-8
TGTGCCAGCAGCCTTAGTATAGCGGGGGGCGATACGCAGTATTTT
CASSLSIAGGDTQYF
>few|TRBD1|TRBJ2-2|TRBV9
TGTGCCAGCAGCGTTAGGGGGCAGAACACCGGGGAGCTGTTTTTT
CASSVRGQNTGELFF
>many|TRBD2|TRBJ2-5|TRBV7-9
TGTGCCAGCAGCTCTAGCGGGAGCCAAGAGACCCAGTACTTC
CASSSSGSQETQYF
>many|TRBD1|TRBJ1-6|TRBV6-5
TGTGCCAGCAGTAAAGAAGGGACAGGTGATAATTCACCCCTCCACTTT
CASSKEGTGDNSPLHF
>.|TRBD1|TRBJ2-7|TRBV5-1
TGCGCCAGCAGCGCAAGGGGGACAGGGCCGGAGGAGCAGTACTTC
CASSARGTGPEEQYF
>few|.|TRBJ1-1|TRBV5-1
TGCGCCAGCAGCCCTATAGGGACGACAGGAACGGGCACTGAAGCTTTCTTT
CASSPIGTTGTGTEAFF
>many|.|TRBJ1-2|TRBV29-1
TGCAGCGTGGGGACGGACTATGGCTACACCTTC
CSVGTDYGYTF
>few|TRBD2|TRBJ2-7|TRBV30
TGTGCCTATACTAGCGGGCCACCCTACGAGCAGTACTTC
CAYTSGPPYEQYF
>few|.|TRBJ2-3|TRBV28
TGTGCCAGCAGTGTCACGGGATATGGCACAGATACGCAGTATTTT
CASSVTGYGTDTQYF
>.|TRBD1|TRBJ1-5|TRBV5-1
TGCGCCAGCAGCTCCGGGACAGGGGAGATTGGCAATCAGCCCCAGCATTTT
CASSSGTGEIGNQPQHF
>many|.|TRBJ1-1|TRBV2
TGTGCCAGCAATGGGAACACTGAAGCTTTCTTT
CASNGNTEAFF
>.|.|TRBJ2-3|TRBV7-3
TGTGCCAGCAGCCCGGATCTCGGTACGCAGTATTTT
CASSPDLGTQYF
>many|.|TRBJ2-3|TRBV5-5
TGTGCCAGCAGAGCCGGGGGCGGATATACGCAGTATTTT
CASRAGGGYTQYF
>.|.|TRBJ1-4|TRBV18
TGTGCCAGCTCACCGGGACGACCGGAGGAAAAACTGTTTTTT
CASSPGRPEEKLFF
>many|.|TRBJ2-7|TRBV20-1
TGCAGTGCTAGGGGGCACAGGGACGAGCAGTACTTC
CSARGHRDEQYF
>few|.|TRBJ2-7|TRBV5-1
TGCGCCAGCAGCTTGTCGAGCTACGAGCAGTACTTC
CASSLSSYEQYF
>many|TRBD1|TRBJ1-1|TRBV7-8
TGTGCCAGCAGCTCCGTTGGGACAGTTACTGAAGCTTTCTTT
CASSSVGTVTEAFF
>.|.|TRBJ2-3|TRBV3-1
TGTGCCAGCAGCCAGTTTCTCTTAGGAGATACGCAGTATTTT
CASSQFLLGDTQYF
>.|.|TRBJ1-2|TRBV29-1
TGCAGCGTTTCTAGGGGCCACCGCCTAGATGGCTACACCTTC
CSVSRGHRLDGYTF
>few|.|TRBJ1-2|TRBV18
TGTGCCAGCTCACCAGGGCAGGGAAACGGCTACACCTTC
CASSPGQGNGYTF
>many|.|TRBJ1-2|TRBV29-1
TGCAGCGTTGAGAGGGGGTCCGATGGCTACACCTTC
CSVERGSDGYTF
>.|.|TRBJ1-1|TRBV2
TGTGCCAGCAGTGGGGGAGAGGGATTAACCATGAACACTGAAGCTTTCTTT
CASSGGEGLTMNTEAFF
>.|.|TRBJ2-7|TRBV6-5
TGTGCCAGCAGTTACTCGGCCAGCCTTCCTAGGTACGAGCAGTACTTC
CASSYSASLPRYEQYF
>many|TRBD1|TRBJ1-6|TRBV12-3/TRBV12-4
TGTGCCAGCAGTTGGGACAGGACTTCACCCCTCCACTTT
CASSWDRTSPLHF